This T cell receptor (beta chain) was sequenced during a study of blood T cell repertoires in COVID-19. The participants were between about 18 and 90 years old and came from under 25 US areas. In the original analysis: Amplifying reference gene primers gave estimates of nucleated cell counts. The table came from immunoSEQ multiplex PCR; TCRdb's copy has only in-frame clones and leaves some out. V, J and clone size derive from that table, while D and trimming were established from the DNA sequence. The sample contains around 300,000 clones, around 91% of which appear only once. After removal of 2 bases from V and 0 bases from J, the junction contained 4 bases not matched to a gene. The CDR3 loop spans 16 amino acids. Germline CDR1 reads SEHNR; CDR2 reads FQNEAQ (reference sequence).

The clonotype originates from a woman under 30 with acute COVID-19. What was sequenced was PBMCs or T cells enriched from blood (not recorded which). The gene calls are TRBV7-9 and TRBJ1-3; 7 bases are shared with TRBD1. The DNA for the CDR3 is TGTGCCAGCAGCTTACGGACAGGCCACTCTGGAAACACCATATATTTT. This gives the protein CASSLRTGHSGNTIYF.